This T cell receptor beta chain comes out of a study of blood T cell repertoires in COVID-19. Across the whole study: Acute-phase and convalescent COVID-19 samples originated in the United States, Italy and Spain.

Clones were sequenced by immunoSEQ multiplex PCR, and TCRdb holds only the in-frame ones, with some missing. The top ten clones hold around 10% of a sample with some 320,000 clones, around nine tenths of them seen once. Germline V gives CDR1 MNHEY, CDR2 SMNVEV (reference sequence). The trim removed 4 bases at V and 6 bases at J, leaving 5 bases unmatched. The CDR3 runs 13 residues. The TCR comes from a woman in her twenties or thirties with COVID-19, enrolled during active disease. Sequencing was done on a sample of peripheral blood. The chain joins TRBV27 to TRBJ1-2; 7 bases align to TRBD1. The CDR3 DNA reads TGTGCCAGCAGTTCCACAGGGGTACATGGCTACACCTTC. Translation gives CASSSTGVHGYTF.